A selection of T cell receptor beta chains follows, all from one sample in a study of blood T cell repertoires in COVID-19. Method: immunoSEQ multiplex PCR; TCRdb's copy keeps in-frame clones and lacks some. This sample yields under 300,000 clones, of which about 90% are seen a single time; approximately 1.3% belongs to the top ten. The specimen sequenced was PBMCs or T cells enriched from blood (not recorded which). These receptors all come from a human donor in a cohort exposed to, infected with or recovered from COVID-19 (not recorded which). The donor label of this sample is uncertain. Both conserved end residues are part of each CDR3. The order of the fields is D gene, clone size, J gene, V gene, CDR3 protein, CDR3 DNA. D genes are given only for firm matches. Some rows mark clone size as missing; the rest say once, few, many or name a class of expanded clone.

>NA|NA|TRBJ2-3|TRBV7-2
CASSLGGGPDTQYF
TGTGCCAGCAGCTTAGGCGGGGGCCCAGATACGCAGTATTTT
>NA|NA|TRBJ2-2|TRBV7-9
CASSTRVANTGELFF
TGTGCCAGCAGCACCCGGGTCGCGAACACCGGGGAGCTGTTTTTT
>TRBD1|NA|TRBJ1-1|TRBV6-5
CAVRTGDRSTEAFF
TGTGCCGTCAGGACAGGGGACAGGAGCACTGAAGCTTTCTTT
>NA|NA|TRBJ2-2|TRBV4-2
CASSHSPTGGPRGAVF
TGTGCCAGCAGCCATTCACCCACGGGGGGCCCCCGGGGAGCTGTTTTT
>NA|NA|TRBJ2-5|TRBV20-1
CSASLVHGETQYF
TGCAGTGCTAGTCTTGTCCACGGGGAGACCCAGTACTTC
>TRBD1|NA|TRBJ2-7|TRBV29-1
CSVEGQGDYEQYF
TGCAGCGTTGAGGGGCAGGGGGACTACGAGCAGTACTTC
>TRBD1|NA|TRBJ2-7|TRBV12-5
CASGLGDRVPYEQYF
TGTGCTAGTGGTTTGGGGGACAGGGTCCCCTACGAGCAGTACTTC
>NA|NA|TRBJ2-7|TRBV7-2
CASSSAGLRGYEQYF
TGTGCCAGCAGCTCCGCGGGGCTTAGGGGCTACGAGCAGTACTTC
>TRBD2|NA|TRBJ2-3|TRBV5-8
CASSLGSGGARFTDTQYF
TGTGCCAGCAGCTTGGGAAGCGGGGGGGCCCGTTTTACAGATACGCAGTATTTT
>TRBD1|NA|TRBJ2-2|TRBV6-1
CASSVGTGGPNTGELFF
TGTGCCAGCAGTGTTGGGACAGGGGGGCCGAACACCGGGGAGCTGTTTTTT
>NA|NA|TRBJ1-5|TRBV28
CASSSPGGYNQPQHF
TGTGCCAGCAGTTCCCCGGGGGGGTACAATCAGCCCCAGCATTTT
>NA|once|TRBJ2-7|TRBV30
CAWSPDRYEQYF
TGTGCCTGGAGCCCCGACAGATACGAGCAGTACTTC
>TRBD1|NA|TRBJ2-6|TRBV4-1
CASSGGQGVSGANVLTF
TGCGCCAGCAGCGGAGGACAGGGGGTATCCGGGGCCAACGTCCTGACTTTC
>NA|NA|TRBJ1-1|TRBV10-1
CASSDGGMNTEAFF
TGCGCCAGCAGTGATGGAGGCATGAACACTGAAGCTTTCTTT
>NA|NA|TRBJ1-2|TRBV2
CASIRTLSYGYTF
TGTGCCAGCATCCGGACTCTATCTTATGGCTACACCTTC
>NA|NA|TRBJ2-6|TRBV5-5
CASSLEGYSGANVLTF
TGTGCCAGCAGCTTAGAGGGTTACTCTGGGGCCAACGTCCTGACTTTC
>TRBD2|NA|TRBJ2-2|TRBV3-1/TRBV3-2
CASSQDRASGGASGELFF
TGTGCCAGCAGCCAAGATCGGGCTAGCGGGGGGGCGTCCGGGGAGCTGTTTTTT
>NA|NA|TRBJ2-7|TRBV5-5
CASSSPLQATAYEQYF
TGTGCCAGCAGCTCCCCTCTCCAGGCCACCGCCTACGAGCAGTACTTC
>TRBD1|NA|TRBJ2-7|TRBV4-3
CASSQDRTGSYEQYF
TGCGCCAGCAGCCAAGATAGGACAGGGTCCTACGAGCAGTACTTC
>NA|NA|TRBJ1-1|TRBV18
CASSPRRVSGNTEAFF
TGTGCCAGCTCACCACGGCGGGTGAGTGGGAACACTGAAGCTTTCTTT
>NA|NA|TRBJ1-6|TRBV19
CASSITPGDSPLHF
TGTGCCAGTAGTATTACCCCCGGGGATTCACCCCTCCACTTT
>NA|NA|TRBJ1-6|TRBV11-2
CASSSVGRGRESPLHF
TGTGCCAGCAGCTCAGTCGGCCGAGGGAGGGAATCACCCCTCCACTTT
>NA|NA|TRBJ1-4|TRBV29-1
CAGGLNEKLFF
TGCGCCGGGGGGCTAAATGAAAAACTGTTTTTT
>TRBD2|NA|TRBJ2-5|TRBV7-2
CASSLDRGRQETQYF
TGTGCCAGCAGCTTAGATCGCGGGAGGCAAGAGACCCAGTACTTC
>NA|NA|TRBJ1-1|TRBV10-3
CAINDLRNTEAFF
TGTGCCATCAACGATCTGAGGAACACTGAAGCTTTCTTT
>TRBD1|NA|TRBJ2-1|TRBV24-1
CATSDVRDRGNEQFF
TGTGCCACCAGTGACGTCCGAGACAGGGGTAATGAGCAGTTCTTC
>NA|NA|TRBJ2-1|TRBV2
CASRSWWPEEHEQFF
TGTGCCAGCAGGAGCTGGTGGCCAGAGGAGCATGAGCAGTTCTTC
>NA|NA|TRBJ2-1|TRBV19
CASSIGHREEQFF
TGTGCCAGTAGTATAGGTCACAGGGAAGAGCAGTTCTTC
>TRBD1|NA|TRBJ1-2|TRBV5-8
CASSQRQGRSGGYTF
TGTGCCAGCAGCCAACGACAGGGGAGGTCAGGCGGCTACACCTTC
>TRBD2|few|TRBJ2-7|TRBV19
CASSILGGLSSYEQYF
TGTGCCAGTAGTATCCTCGGGGGGTTAAGCTCCTACGAGCAGTACTTC
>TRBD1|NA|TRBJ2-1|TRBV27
CASSPSTGVVYNEQFF
TGTGCCAGCAGTCCATCGACAGGGGTAGTCTACAATGAGCAGTTCTTC
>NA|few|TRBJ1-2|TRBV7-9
CASSPKDRTRGNYGYTF
TGTGCCAGCAGCCCGAAAGATCGGACGAGGGGGAACTATGGCTACACCTTC
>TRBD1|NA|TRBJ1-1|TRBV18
CASSPKGQVDTEAFF
TGTGCCAGCTCACCGAAGGGACAGGTTGACACTGAAGCTTTCTTT
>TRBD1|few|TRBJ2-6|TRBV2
CASGQGVRSGANVLTF
TGTGCCAGCGGCCAGGGGGTACGCTCTGGGGCCAACGTCCTGACTTTC
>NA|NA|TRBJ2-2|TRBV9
CASSEQVPKNTGELFF
TGTGCCAGCAGCGAACAGGTTCCTAAGAACACCGGGGAGCTGTTTTTT
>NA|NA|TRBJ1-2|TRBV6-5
CASSPRDTLYGYTF
TGTGCCAGCAGTCCCCGGGACACCCTCTATGGCTACACCTTC
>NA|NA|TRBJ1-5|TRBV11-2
CASSLGGEQPQHF
TGTGCCAGCAGCTTAGGGGGGGAACAGCCCCAGCATTTT
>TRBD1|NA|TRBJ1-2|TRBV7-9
CASSLGTGVNYGYTF
TGTGCCAGCAGCTTAGGGACAGGAGTAAACTATGGCTACACCTTC
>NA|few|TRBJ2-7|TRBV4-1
CASSQDRGRGDYEQYF
TGCGCCAGCAGCCAAGATAGGGGCAGGGGGGACTACGAGCAGTACTTC
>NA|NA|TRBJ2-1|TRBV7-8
CASSPGGHLGRAYNEQFF
TGTGCCAGCAGCCCTGGGGGCCACTTAGGAAGGGCCTACAATGAGCAGTTCTTC
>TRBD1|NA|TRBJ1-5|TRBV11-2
CASSLGLTDRVSNQPQHF
TGTGCCAGCAGCTTAGGTCTAACGGACAGGGTAAGCAATCAGCCCCAGCATTTT
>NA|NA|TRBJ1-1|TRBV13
CASSLMPAVRQRAEAFF
TGTGCCAGCAGCTTAATGCCAGCCGTAAGGCAGCGAGCTGAAGCTTTCTTT
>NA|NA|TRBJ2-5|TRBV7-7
CATRVSGTQYF
TGTGCCACACGGGTGAGCGGGACCCAGTACTTC
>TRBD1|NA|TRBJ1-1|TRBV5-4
CASSSRGPMNTEAFF
TGTGCCAGCAGCAGCAGGGGGCCCATGAACACTGAAGCTTTCTTT
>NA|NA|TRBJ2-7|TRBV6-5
CASSSEAGALGEQYF
TGTGCCAGCAGTTCCGAGGCGGGGGCCCTGGGCGAGCAGTACTTC
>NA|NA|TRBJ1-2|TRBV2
CASSPGGAKDYGYTF
TGTGCCAGCAGCCCCGGGGGGGCTAAAGACTATGGCTACACCTTC
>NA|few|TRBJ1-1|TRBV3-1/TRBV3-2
CASSQGPEAEAFF
TGTGCCAGCAGCCAAGGACCGGAGGCTGAAGCTTTCTTT
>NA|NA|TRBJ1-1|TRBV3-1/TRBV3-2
CASSQTGYGEAFF
TGTGCCAGCAGCCAAACAGGGTACGGTGAAGCTTTCTTT
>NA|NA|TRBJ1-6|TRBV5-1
CASSLAVGGVNSPLHF
TGCGCCAGCAGCTTGGCCGTGGGAGGGGTCAATTCACCCCTCCACTTT
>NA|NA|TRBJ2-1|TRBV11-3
CASSPFRGDNGNEQFF
TGTGCCAGCAGCCCCTTCCGAGGGGACAATGGGAATGAGCAGTTCTTC
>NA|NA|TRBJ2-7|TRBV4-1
CASSPKDGGASSYEQYF
TGCGCCAGCAGCCCCAAGGACGGCGGGGCGAGCTCCTACGAGCAGTACTTC
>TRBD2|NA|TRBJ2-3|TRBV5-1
CASRPPGPRGADTQYF
TGCGCCAGCAGGCCTCCCGGGCCCCGGGGGGCAGATACGCAGTATTTT